The following is a T cell receptor beta chain sequence with its context. Participants were aged roughly 18 to 95 years, lived in around 22 US areas, and enrolled virtually. Clinical history reported by participants formed the basis on which cohorts were assigned. CDR3 length: 14 amino acids. The germline V gene has CDR1 KGHSH and CDR2 LQKENI. Trimming cost V 2 bases and J 8 bases, with 15 bases left between them. Using immunoSEQ multiplex PCR, the repertoire was profiled, and TCRdb retains in-frame clones only, with some absent. The sample yields roughly 280,000 clones, roughly 86% seen once. The data were taken from a study of blood T cell repertoires in COVID-19. Study context: The analysed material was cDNA or gDNA that came from T cells, B-cell-depleted T cells, or PBMCs.

The chain carries TRBV18 and TRBJ1-2; D may be TRBD1 (6 bases). The sample taken for sequencing was PBMCs or T cells enriched from blood (not recorded which). The receptor was isolated from an older woman who had recovered from COVID-19. Written as DNA, the CDR3 is TGTGCCAGCTCACCATTCTCTGGGGGCGAAGGCTACACCTTC. It translates to CASSPFSGGEGYTF.